These 15 T cell receptor beta chains were all obtained from the same sample, sequenced in a study of beta chain features in type 1 diabetes. As every portion of the isolated RNA was reverse transcribed, the sequencing read expressed TCRB transcripts. Using immunoSEQ multiplex PCR, the repertoire was profiled, and TCRdb retains in-frame clones only, with some absent. The profile shows 350,000 to 450,000 clones, less than 15% of them singletons. The sample was naive CD4+ T cells from blood. Source of these receptors: a woman aged 18-29 years in good health.

This clone was counted only a few times. The chain has TRBV27 and TRBJ2-1; D perhaps matches TRBD2 (6 bases). Per germline, CDR1 MNHEY and CDR2 SMNVEV (reference sequence). This CDR3 is built from 15 residues. V dropped 8 bases and J dropped 5 bases, with 19 bases sitting between them. This CDR3 is CASRGTGRTNNEQFF. In DNA form, the CDR3 reads TGTGCCAGCCGTGGGACGGGGAGGACCAACAATGAGCAGTTCTTC.

The V and J genes are TRBV30 and TRBJ1-5, with 9 nucleotides matching TRBD1. With 4 bases clipped from V and 4 bases from J, the junction kept 2 bases outside the gene matches. This CDR3 spans 13 amino acids. In germline, CDR1 is GTSNPN, CDR2 SVGIG (reference sequence). Written as DNA, the CDR3 is TGTGCCTGGAACAGGGGGCGTAATCAGCCCCAGCATTTT. Its protein is CAWNRGRNQPQHF.

This chain connects TRBV2 to TRBJ2-5, with D perhaps matching TRBD2 (7 bases). Germline loops: CDR1 SNHLY, CDR2 FYNNEI. There are 14 residues in the CDR3. CDR3 sequence (DNA): TGTTCGGCGGGGGCCCGGAGCGTCGGAGAGACCCAGTACTTC. Protein product: CSAGARSVGETQYF.

The V call is TRBV20-1, the J call TRBJ2-3, with unresolved D. This CDR3 region has 10 residues. Trimming took off 3 bases at V and 11 bases at J, with 9 bases between the two ends. The germline V gene encodes CDR1 DFQATT and CDR2 SNEGSKA (reference sequence). DNA for the CDR3: TGCAGTGCTAGTAGAGCCGAGCAGTATTTT. It translates to CSASRAEQYF.

The chain links TRBV18 to TRBJ2-7; 9 positions match TRBD1. Germline V gives CDR1 KGHSH, CDR2 LQKENI. V lost 6 bases, J lost 6 bases, and 3 bases stayed unmatched. The CDR3 is 12 amino acids. In DNA form, the CDR3 reads TGTGCCAGCTCGGACAGGGGAGGCGAGCAGTACTTC. Its protein product is CASSDRGGEQYF.

This clone was detected a few times. The J gene is TRBJ2-7, the V gene TRBV7-2; 10 nucleotides match TRBD2. This CDR3 is built from 18 residues. Per the germline V gene, CDR1 is SGHTA and CDR2 is FQGNSA. V was pared by 1 base and J by 0 bases, with 9 bases of the junction left unmatched. This CDR3 reads CASSLGHGLAVSSYEQYF. The CDR3 nucleotides are TGTGCCAGCAGCTTAGGACATGGACTAGCGGTGAGCTCCTACGAGCAGTACTTC.

The genes are TRBV5-1 and TRBJ1-2; perhaps TRBD1 as D (5 bases). Trimming took off 4 bases at V and 4 bases at J, with 11 bases between the two ends. Per the germline V gene, CDR1 is SGHRS and CDR2 is YFSETQ. The CDR3 spans 13 residues. The CDR3 DNA follows: TGCGCCAGCAGCCCCGACGGGGGCTATGGCTACACCTTC. This translates into CASSPDGGYGYTF. Variable domain in full (rest from reference TRBV5-1 and TRBJ1-2): KAGVTQTPRYLIKTRGQQVTLSCSPISGHRSVSWYQQTPGQGLQFLFEYFSETQRNKGNFPGRFSGRQFSNSRSEMNVSTLELGDSALYLCASSPDGGYGYTFGSGTRLTVV.

This clone was seen a few times. V and J are TRBV7-9 and TRBJ2-1; TRBD2 matches 8 bases. From germline, CDR1 is SEHNR and CDR2 FQNEAQ (reference sequence). The J segment lost 2 bases and the V segment lost 3 bases, leaving 6 bases of the junction unmatched. The CDR3 has 16 residues. The CDR3 DNA is TGTGCCAGCAGCTTCATGGCGGGAGGCCCCTACAATGAGCAGTTCTTC. It yields the protein CASSFMAGGPYNEQFF.

This clone was observed a handful of times. The chain recombines TRBV19 with TRBJ2-1; 9 positions match TRBD2. V shed 7 bases, J shed 5 bases, and the junction held 12 bases outside the gene matches. CDR1 is LNHDA and CDR2 is SQIVND in the germline V gene (reference sequence). The CDR3 totals 16 residues. The CDR3 DNA reads TGTGCCAGTACCCCTGTCGGGCTAGCGGGAAACAATGAGCAGTTCTTC. Translation: CASTPVGLAGNNEQFF.

This clone was seen only a few times. This rearrangement joins TRBV7-2 to TRBJ2-7; 8 bases map to TRBD1. Germline values: CDR1 SGHTA, CDR2 FQGNSA. The CDR3 consists of 14 residues. The trim removed 5 bases at V and 0 bases at J, leaving 3 bases unmatched. The CDR3 DNA reads as TGTGCCAGCAGCCGACAGGGGAGCTCCTACGAGCAGTACTTC. It yields the protein CASSRQGSSYEQYF.

This clone was seen only a few times. The J gene is TRBJ2-2, the V gene TRBV7-9; perhaps TRBD1 as D (5 bases). V lost 1 base and J 0 bases, leaving 9 bases between the germline ends. The CDR3 contains 16 residues. Looked up from germline, CDR1 is SEHNR and CDR2 is FQNEAQ (reference sequence). CDR3 region: CASSLVGRANTGELFF. In DNA, the CDR3 is TGTGCCAGCAGCTTAGTCGGCAGGGCGAACACCGGGGAGCTGTTTTTT. Full variable domain (outside the CDR3, taken from reference TRBV7-9 and TRBJ2-2): DTGVSQNPRHKITKRGQNVTFRCDPISEHNRLYWYRQTLGQGPEFLTYFQNEAQLEKSRLLSDRFSAERPKGSFSTLEIQRTEQGDSAMYLCASSLVGRANTGELFFGEGSRLTVL.

There are a few counts of this clone. CDR3 residues: CAWSTGQAGNTIYF. In nucleotides, the CDR3 is TGTGCCTGGAGTACTGGACAGGCCGGAAACACCATATATTTT. The V call is TRBV30, the J call TRBJ1-3; TRBD1 matches at 7 bases. The CDR3 has 14 residues. V shed 2 bases, J shed 4 bases, and the junction held 5 bases outside the gene matches. Germline CDR1 and CDR2: GTSNPN and SVGIG (reference sequence).

This clone was counted a few times. The same CDR3 also results from other DNA sequences found in this sample. The chain links TRBV7-3 to TRBJ1-1; D might be TRBD1 (5 bases). Germline CDR1 and CDR2: SGHTA and FQGTGA. The CDR3 contains 15 residues. V shed 2 bases and J shed 2 bases, with 12 bases lying between them. CDR3 nucleotides: TGTGCCAGCAGCTTATCAGGGCAGGGAAACACTGAAGCTTTCTTT. Translating gives CASSLSGQGNTEAFF.

The gene calls are TRBV14 and TRBJ1-1; a possible D gene is TRBD1 (5 bases). Looked up from germline, CDR1 is SGHDN and CDR2 is FVKESK. Trimming stripped 2 bases from V and 3 bases from J, with 13 bases between. The CDR3 sequence is 15 residues long. CDR3 amino acids: CASSQKQGVDTEAFF. CDR3 coding DNA: TGTGCCAGCAGCCAAAAACAAGGGGTAGACACTGAAGCTTTCTTT.

This clone was recorded a few times. The V gene is TRBV18, the J gene TRBJ2-3, with 9 bases fitting TRBD1. The V segment lost 5 bases and the J segment 1 base; nucleotides outside the gene matches: 16. In germline, CDR1 is KGHSH, CDR2 LQKENI. There are 19 residues in the CDR3. CDR3 sequence: CASSFLDRGSSPRTDTQYF. The CDR3, as DNA: TGTGCCAGCTCATTTCTGGACAGGGGTTCTTCCCCTCGCACAGATACGCAGTATTTT.